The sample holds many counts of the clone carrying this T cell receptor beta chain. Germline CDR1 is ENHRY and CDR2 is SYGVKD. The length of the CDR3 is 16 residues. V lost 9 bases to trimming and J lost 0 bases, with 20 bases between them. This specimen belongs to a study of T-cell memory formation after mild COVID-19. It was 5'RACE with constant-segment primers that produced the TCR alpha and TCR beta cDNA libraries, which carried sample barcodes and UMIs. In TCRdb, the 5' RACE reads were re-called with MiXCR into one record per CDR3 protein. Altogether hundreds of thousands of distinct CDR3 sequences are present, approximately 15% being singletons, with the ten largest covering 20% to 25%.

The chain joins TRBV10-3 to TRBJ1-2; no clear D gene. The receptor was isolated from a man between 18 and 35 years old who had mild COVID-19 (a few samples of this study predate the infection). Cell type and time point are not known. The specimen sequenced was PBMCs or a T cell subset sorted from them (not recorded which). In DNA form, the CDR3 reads TGTGCCATTACCGACTCCCTGACGGCTGCTAACTATGGCTACACCTTC. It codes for CAITDSLTAANYGYTF.